The rows below give T cell receptor beta chains drawn from one sample of a study of shared clonotypes between healthy human individuals. The protocol was immunoSEQ multiplex PCR, while the TCRdb copy is restricted to in-frame clones and leaves out a portion. The table lists around 2,000,000 clones, approximately 95% of them singletons, with roughly 0.13% in the top ten. The sample consisted of naive CD4+ T cells sorted from blood. The receptors derive from a young man in good health. CDR3s include the opening cysteine and the closing phenylalanine or tryptophan. Each record gives: V gene, J gene, CDR3 length, D gene, clone size, CDR3 protein, CDR3 DNA. The D gene is left open where the match is weak. Size is omitted from some rows. Given values are once, few, many or a class for expanded clones.

V gene: TRBV28
J gene: TRBJ2-1
CDR3 length: 13
D gene: -
clone size: once
CDR3 protein: CASRDSSYNEQFF
CDR3 DNA: TGTGCCAGCAGGGACAGCTCCTACAATGAGCAGTTCTTC

V gene: TRBV2
J gene: TRBJ2-6
CDR3 length: 15
D gene: -
clone size: -
CDR3 protein: CASSVGYSGANVLTF
CDR3 DNA: TGTGCCAGCAGTGTGGGGTACTCTGGGGCCAACGTCCTGACTTTC

V gene: TRBV7-9
J gene: TRBJ1-1
CDR3 length: 14
D gene: -
clone size: -
CDR3 protein: CASSFGQRNTEAFF
CDR3 DNA: TGTGCCAGCAGCTTTGGACAGAGGAACACTGAAGCTTTCTTT

V gene: TRBV5-6
J gene: TRBJ2-3
CDR3 length: 18
D gene: -
clone size: -
CDR3 protein: CASSSGQLLGGSTDTQYF
CDR3 DNA: TGTGCCAGCAGCTCAGGACAGCTACTAGGGGGTAGCACAGATACGCAGTATTTT

V gene: TRBV6-1
J gene: TRBJ2-1
CDR3 length: 15
D gene: -
clone size: -
CDR3 protein: CASTSQRGGYNEQFF
CDR3 DNA: TGTGCCAGCACCTCTCAGAGGGGGGGGTACAATGAGCAGTTCTTC

V gene: TRBV7-2
J gene: TRBJ2-3
CDR3 length: 16
D gene: TRBD2
clone size: -
CDR3 protein: CASSLMVAGVTDTQYF
CDR3 DNA: TGTGCCAGCAGCTTAATGGTAGCGGGGGTCACAGATACGCAGTATTTT

V gene: TRBV7-8
J gene: TRBJ2-4
CDR3 length: 16
D gene: TRBD1
clone size: -
CDR3 protein: CASSLVSGQVLNIQYF
CDR3 DNA: TGTGCCAGCAGCTTAGTTTCCGGACAGGTCTTAAACATTCAGTACTTC

V gene: TRBV6-1
J gene: TRBJ2-7
CDR3 length: 15
D gene: TRBD2
clone size: once
CDR3 protein: CASRGWRGGLGEQYF
CDR3 DNA: TGTGCCAGCAGGGGTTGGCGGGGGGGCCTTGGCGAGCAGTACTTC

V gene: TRBV11-1
J gene: TRBJ2-4
CDR3 length: 15
D gene: -
clone size: -
CDR3 protein: CASSSTEGSENIQYF
CDR3 DNA: TGTGCCAGCAGCTCTACAGAGGGCAGTGAAAACATTCAGTACTTC

V gene: TRBV5-5
J gene: TRBJ1-2
CDR3 length: 14
D gene: -
clone size: few
CDR3 protein: CASSLGQYVDGYTF
CDR3 DNA: TGTGCCAGCAGCTTGGGACAATATGTTGATGGCTACACCTTC

V gene: TRBV5-8
J gene: TRBJ1-5
CDR3 length: 17
D gene: TRBD1
clone size: -
CDR3 protein: CASSPGTGARSNQPQHF
CDR3 DNA: TGTGCCAGCAGTCCCGGGACAGGGGCTAGGAGCAATCAGCCCCAGCATTTT

V gene: TRBV30
J gene: TRBJ1-1
CDR3 length: 14
D gene: -
clone size: -
CDR3 protein: CAWTARTLGTEAFF
CDR3 DNA: TGTGCCTGGACTGCACGTACCCTGGGCACTGAAGCTTTCTTT

V gene: TRBV7-2
J gene: TRBJ2-7
CDR3 length: 15
D gene: -
clone size: -
CDR3 protein: CASSLVVLAPAEQYF
CDR3 DNA: TGTGCCAGCAGCTTAGTTGTGCTAGCGCCCGCCGAGCAGTACTTC

V gene: TRBV28
J gene: TRBJ1-2
CDR3 length: 13
D gene: TRBD1
clone size: -
CDR3 protein: CAGGTALNYGYTF
CDR3 DNA: TGTGCCGGAGGGACAGCGTTAAACTATGGCTACACCTTC

V gene: TRBV10-3
J gene: TRBJ2-7
CDR3 length: 14
D gene: TRBD1
clone size: -
CDR3 protein: CAITSQGASHEQYF
CDR3 DNA: TGTGCCATCACTTCCCAGGGGGCCTCCCACGAGCAGTACTTC

V gene: TRBV5-1
J gene: TRBJ1-1
CDR3 length: 15
D gene: -
clone size: -
CDR3 protein: CASSGDGQPNTEAFF
CDR3 DNA: TGCGCCAGCAGCGGGGACGGACAGCCGAACACTGAAGCTTTCTTT

V gene: TRBV25-1
J gene: TRBJ1-2
CDR3 length: 12
D gene: -
clone size: -
CDR3 protein: CASSDRGPGYTF
CDR3 DNA: TGTGCCAGCAGTGATCGGGGGCCAGGCTACACCTTC

V gene: TRBV9
J gene: TRBJ2-7
CDR3 length: 15
D gene: TRBD1
clone size: -
CDR3 protein: CASSVGFDRDGQQYF
CDR3 DNA: TGTGCCAGCAGCGTAGGGTTTGACAGGGACGGGCAGCAGTACTTC

V gene: TRBV28
J gene: TRBJ2-7
CDR3 length: 13
D gene: -
clone size: -
CDR3 protein: CASSLRVPYEQYF
CDR3 DNA: TGTGCCAGCAGTCTACGGGTCCCCTACGAGCAGTACTTC

V gene: TRBV7-8
J gene: TRBJ1-6
CDR3 length: 13
D gene: -
clone size: -
CDR3 protein: CASSLGGDSPLHF
CDR3 DNA: TGTGCCAGCAGCTTAGGCGGGGATTCACCCCTCCACTTT

V gene: TRBV7-2
J gene: TRBJ2-1
CDR3 length: 13
D gene: -
clone size: once
CDR3 protein: CASSFAGVGEQFF
CDR3 DNA: TGTGCCAGCAGCTTCGCAGGGGTAGGTGAGCAGTTCTTC

V gene: TRBV4-3
J gene: TRBJ2-1
CDR3 length: 17
D gene: TRBD2
clone size: -
CDR3 protein: CASSQRLAGVSYNEQFF
CDR3 DNA: TGCGCCAGCAGCCAACGACTAGCGGGAGTATCCTACAATGAGCAGTTCTTC

V gene: TRBV5-1
J gene: TRBJ1-2
CDR3 length: 16
D gene: -
clone size: -
CDR3 protein: CASSLEGMISNYGYTF
CDR3 DNA: TGCGCCAGCAGCTTGGAGGGGATGATTAGCAACTATGGCTACACCTTC

V gene: TRBV25-1
J gene: TRBJ2-1
CDR3 length: 14
D gene: TRBD1
clone size: -
CDR3 protein: CASSPLTGVNEQFF
CDR3 DNA: TGTGCCAGCAGCCCTCTAACAGGGGTCAATGAGCAGTTCTTC

V gene: TRBV30
J gene: TRBJ2-1
CDR3 length: 12
D gene: -
clone size: -
CDR3 protein: CAWSASHNEQFF
CDR3 DNA: TGTGCCTGGAGTGCAAGCCACAATGAGCAGTTCTTC

V gene: TRBV5-1
J gene: TRBJ2-5
CDR3 length: 15
D gene: TRBD2
clone size: -
CDR3 protein: CASSPLAGDGETQYF
CDR3 DNA: TGCGCCAGCAGCCCCTTAGCGGGAGATGGAGAGACCCAGTACTTC

V gene: TRBV6-1
J gene: TRBJ1-2
CDR3 length: 14
D gene: TRBD1
clone size: -
CDR3 protein: CASRSGTARSGYTF
CDR3 DNA: TGTGCCAGCAGGTCAGGGACAGCGCGGTCTGGCTACACCTTC

V gene: TRBV28
J gene: TRBJ2-7
CDR3 length: 15
D gene: -
clone size: -
CDR3 protein: CASSAPRGALYEQYF
CDR3 DNA: TGTGCCAGCAGTGCCCCCCGAGGGGCCCTCTACGAGCAGTACTTC

V gene: TRBV9
J gene: TRBJ2-5
CDR3 length: 16
D gene: TRBD2
clone size: -
CDR3 protein: CASSPRAGDPYQTQYF
CDR3 DNA: TGTGCCAGCAGCCCAAGAGCGGGGGACCCGTATCAGACCCAGTACTTC

V gene: TRBV10-3
J gene: TRBJ2-1
CDR3 length: 19
D gene: TRBD2
clone size: -
CDR3 protein: CAISLTGTSGRAYYNEQFF
CDR3 DNA: TGTGCCATCAGCCTTACCGGGACTAGCGGGAGGGCATACTACAATGAGCAGTTCTTC

V gene: TRBV6-6
J gene: TRBJ2-7
CDR3 length: 12
D gene: -
clone size: -
CDR3 protein: CASSPSSYEQYF
CDR3 DNA: TGTGCCAGCAGTCCTTCTTCCTACGAGCAGTACTTC

V gene: TRBV27
J gene: TRBJ2-1
CDR3 length: 16
D gene: TRBD1
clone size: -
CDR3 protein: CASSFLRTGGTNEQFF
CDR3 DNA: TGTGCCAGCAGTTTCCTCCGGACAGGGGGGACGAATGAGCAGTTCTTC

V gene: TRBV12-5
J gene: TRBJ2-5
CDR3 length: 13
D gene: -
clone size: -
CDR3 protein: CASAGQVQETQYF
CDR3 DNA: TGTGCTAGTGCCGGGCAGGTCCAAGAGACCCAGTACTTC

V gene: TRBV5-1
J gene: TRBJ2-7
CDR3 length: 15
D gene: -
clone size: -
CDR3 protein: CAIPTARGSSYEQYF
CDR3 DNA: TGCGCCATCCCAACCGCTCGTGGTAGCTCCTACGAGCAGTACTTC

V gene: TRBV30
J gene: TRBJ2-1
CDR3 length: 14
D gene: TRBD2
clone size: -
CDR3 protein: CACLAGSSYNEQFF
CDR3 DNA: TGTGCCTGCCTAGCGGGTAGCTCCTACAATGAGCAGTTCTTC

V gene: TRBV7-6
J gene: TRBJ2-5
CDR3 length: 20
D gene: TRBD1
clone size: -
CDR3 protein: CASSLDVGTGLKGHQETQYF
CDR3 DNA: TGTGCCAGCAGCTTAGACGTAGGGACAGGGTTAAAGGGGCACCAAGAGACCCAGTACTTC

V gene: TRBV6-1
J gene: TRBJ2-7
CDR3 length: 13
D gene: -
clone size: -
CDR3 protein: CASSPDPSYEQYF
CDR3 DNA: TGTGCCAGCAGTCCTGACCCATCCTACGAGCAGTACTTC

V gene: TRBV7-9
J gene: TRBJ2-2
CDR3 length: 17
D gene: TRBD2
clone size: few
CDR3 protein: CASTITWTLGGAGELFF
CDR3 DNA: TGTGCCAGCACCATCACTTGGACACTGGGAGGGGCCGGGGAGCTGTTTTTT

V gene: TRBV19
J gene: TRBJ1-4
CDR3 length: 14
D gene: -
clone size: -
CDR3 protein: CASSMSATNEKLFF
CDR3 DNA: TGTGCCAGTAGTATGAGTGCAACTAATGAAAAACTGTTTTTT

V gene: TRBV5-1
J gene: TRBJ2-2
CDR3 length: 15
D gene: -
clone size: -
CDR3 protein: CASSLGGGKAGELFF
CDR3 DNA: TGCGCCAGCAGCTTGGGTGGCGGGAAGGCCGGGGAGCTGTTTTTT

V gene: TRBV30
J gene: TRBJ2-1
CDR3 length: 14
D gene: -
clone size: -
CDR3 protein: CAWSLGSSHNEQFF
CDR3 DNA: TGTGCCTGGAGTCTGGGAAGCTCACACAATGAGCAGTTCTTC

V gene: TRBV6-5
J gene: TRBJ2-7
CDR3 length: 11
D gene: -
clone size: -
CDR3 protein: CASSQVGEQYF
CDR3 DNA: TGTGCCAGCAGTCAGGTTGGTGAGCAGTACTTC

V gene: TRBV14
J gene: TRBJ2-1
CDR3 length: 13
D gene: -
clone size: -
CDR3 protein: CASSQERSREQFF
CDR3 DNA: TGTGCCAGCAGCCAAGAGAGGTCCCGTGAGCAGTTCTTC

V gene: TRBV7-9
J gene: TRBJ1-2
CDR3 length: 16
D gene: -
clone size: -
CDR3 protein: CASSLAGGGSVYGYTF
CDR3 DNA: TGTGCCAGCAGCTTAGCAGGAGGGGGTTCGGTCTATGGCTACACCTTC

V gene: TRBV18
J gene: TRBJ1-2
CDR3 length: 17
D gene: -
clone size: -
CDR3 protein: CASSPPSGRPPNYGYTF
CDR3 DNA: TGTGCCAGCTCACCACCGTCAGGGCGACCACCTAACTATGGCTACACCTTC

V gene: TRBV7-2
J gene: TRBJ2-5
CDR3 length: 14
D gene: -
clone size: -
CDR3 protein: CASSLRGARETQYF
CDR3 DNA: TGTGCCAGCAGCCTAAGGGGGGCTAGGGAGACCCAGTACTTC

V gene: TRBV6-5
J gene: TRBJ1-6
CDR3 length: 15
D gene: -
clone size: few
CDR3 protein: CASSRGYGANSPLHF
CDR3 DNA: TGTGCCTCATCCCGGGGGTACGGGGCCAATTCACCCCTCCACTTT

V gene: TRBV27
J gene: TRBJ1-6
CDR3 length: 15
D gene: TRBD1
clone size: -
CDR3 protein: CASSSDRGYNSPLHF
CDR3 DNA: TGTGCCAGCAGTTCGGACAGGGGATATAATTCACCCCTCCACTTT

V gene: TRBV7-9
J gene: TRBJ1-6
CDR3 length: 15
D gene: -
clone size: once
CDR3 protein: CASTPWGSYNSPLHF
CDR3 DNA: TGTGCCAGCACCCCGTGGGGCTCCTATAATTCACCCCTCCACTTT

V gene: TRBV28
J gene: TRBJ1-1
CDR3 length: 15
D gene: -
clone size: -
CDR3 protein: CASSPRTDRGYEAFF
CDR3 DNA: TGTGCCAGCAGCCCCCGAACGGACCGGGGGTATGAAGCTTTCTTT

V gene: TRBV29-1
J gene: TRBJ2-3
CDR3 length: 10
D gene: -
clone size: -
CDR3 protein: CSVGTDTQYF
CDR3 DNA: TGCAGCGTTGGCACAGATACGCAGTATTTT

V gene: TRBV6-6
J gene: TRBJ1-1
CDR3 length: 14
D gene: TRBD1
clone size: once
CDR3 protein: CASSRGTGATEAFF
CDR3 DNA: TGTGCCAGCAGTAGGGGGACAGGGGCCACTGAAGCTTTCTTT

V gene: TRBV30
J gene: TRBJ2-1
CDR3 length: 17
D gene: -
clone size: -
CDR3 protein: CAWSVLLTSSSYNEQFF
CDR3 DNA: TGTGCCTGGAGTGTACTCCTGACTTCAAGCTCCTACAATGAGCAGTTCTTC

V gene: TRBV7-2
J gene: TRBJ2-7
CDR3 length: 15
D gene: -
clone size: -
CDR3 protein: CASSLASEKPYEQYF
CDR3 DNA: TGTGCCAGCAGCTTAGCTTCGGAGAAACCTTACGAGCAGTACTTC

V gene: TRBV15
J gene: TRBJ2-7
CDR3 length: 14
D gene: -
clone size: -
CDR3 protein: CATSRDQGSYEQYF
CDR3 DNA: TGTGCCACCAGCAGAGATCAGGGGTCCTACGAGCAGTACTTC

V gene: TRBV30
J gene: TRBJ2-7
CDR3 length: 15
D gene: TRBD1
clone size: once
CDR3 protein: CAWSVLGQGVYEQYF
CDR3 DNA: TGTGCCTGGAGTGTTTTGGGACAGGGGGTCTACGAGCAGTACTTC

V gene: TRBV5-1
J gene: TRBJ2-7
CDR3 length: 13
D gene: -
clone size: -
CDR3 protein: CASSLVSSYEQYF
CDR3 DNA: TGCGCCAGCAGCCTCGTTTCCTCCTACGAGCAGTACTTC

V gene: TRBV5-4
J gene: TRBJ2-3
CDR3 length: 18
D gene: TRBD2
clone size: -
CDR3 protein: CASSFRPQRGTSTDTQYF
CDR3 DNA: TGTGCCAGCAGCTTCCGGCCGCAGCGGGGGACCTCCACAGATACGCAGTATTTT

V gene: TRBV10-3
J gene: TRBJ1-4
CDR3 length: 15
D gene: -
clone size: -
CDR3 protein: CAISSELDTREKLFF
CDR3 DNA: TGTGCCATCAGTAGCGAATTGGACACTAGGGAAAAACTGTTTTTT

V gene: TRBV9
J gene: TRBJ2-5
CDR3 length: 15
D gene: -
clone size: -
CDR3 protein: CASSPRTGGRETQYF
CDR3 DNA: TGTGCCAGCAGCCCGCGGACAGGCGGGAGGGAGACCCAGTACTTC